This T cell receptor (beta chain) was recorded in a study of blood T cell repertoires in COVID-19. Study-level information: Sources were T cells, B-cell-depleted T cells, or PBMCs; the material itself was cDNA or gDNA.

In this sample, this clone turned up once. Method: immunoSEQ multiplex PCR; TCRdb's copy keeps in-frame clones and lacks some. The sample contains 90,000 to 110,000 clones, over 70% of which appear only once. Germline lookup yields CDR1 ENHRY and CDR2 SYGVKD. V was trimmed by 6 bases and J by 4 bases, leaving 10 bases between them. CDR3 length equals 13 residues. Sequenced: peripheral blood. The sequence was obtained from a woman between 45 and 65 years old with acute or convalescent COVID-19. The V call is TRBV10-3, the J call TRBJ1-5; D is possibly TRBD1 (6 bases). DNA for the CDR3: TGTGCCATCAGGGGGCAGGGGAATCAGCCCCAGCATTTT. It specifies CAIRGQGNQPQHF.